These 15 T cell receptor beta chains share one sample of origin, sequenced in a study of blood T cells in healthy people across ages. For the second PCR, which ran for roughly 7 to 11 cycles, a sample-barcoded 5' primer and a J-beta primer mix were used. TCRdb independently ran MiXCR on the 5' RACE reads; one entry per CDR3 protein. The sample lists 600,000 to 900,000 distinct CDR3 sequences, about 26% occurring once. The same sample was also used in a study of T cells of mothers and their children.

The sequenced sample consisted of blood. The receptors were sampled from a boy between 10 and 17 years old in good health.

The rearrangement uses TRBV7-9 and TRBJ2-5; 8 nucleotides match TRBD1. Germline assignment: CDR1 SEHNR and CDR2 FQNEAQ (reference sequence). This CDR3 is 16 amino acids long. V shed 4 bases and J 0 bases; nucleotides not matched to a gene: 7. The CDR3 reads CASSSRDRPYQETQYF. CDR3 DNA: TGTGCCAGCAGCTCCAGGGACAGGCCGTACCAAGAGACCCAGTACTTC.

This clonotype was seen once. The gene calls are TRBV12-3 or TRBV12-4 and TRBJ1-5; TRBD1 agrees at 9 bases. The CDR3 runs to 15 residues. V dropped 6 bases and J dropped 6; count of bases not matched to a gene: 9. CDR3 coding DNA: TGTGCCAGCAGAACAGGGGGCTCGATCACTCAGCCCCAGCATTTT. It codes for CASRTGGSITQPQHF.

V and J are TRBV7-2 and TRBJ1-2; D is possibly TRBD1 (6 bases). This CDR3 is 16 amino acids long. Germline V CDR1 and CDR2: SGHTA, FQGNSA. Trimming removed 5 bases from V and 2 bases from J, with 18 bases in between. The CDR3, as DNA: TGTGCCAGCAGCATCATTCCGGGACACTCGAACTATGGCTACACCTTC. Protein: CASSIIPGHSNYGYTF. Based on the CDR3 plus reference TRBV7-2 and TRBJ1-2, the full variable domain is GAGVSQSPSNKVTEKGKDVELRCDPISGHTALYWYRQSLGQGLEFLIYFQGNSAPDKSGLPSDRFSAERTGGSVSTLTIQRTQQEDSAVYLCASSIIPGHSNYGYTFGSGTRLTVV.

Only a few counts were recorded for this clonotype. V gene TRBV20-1 combines with J gene TRBJ1-2; a possible D gene is TRBD1 (6 bases). Germline V gives CDR1 DFQATT, CDR2 SNEGSKA (reference sequence). Trimming removed 1 base at V and 9 bases at J, with 18 bases between. CDR3 size: 14 residues. CDR3: CSARGKTGWYSYTF. CDR3 coding DNA: TGCAGTGCTAGAGGCAAGACAGGATGGTATAGCTACACCTTC.

The V and J genes are TRBV6-1 and TRBJ2-5; 7 positions agree with TRBD2. The CDR3 runs to 17 residues. CDR1 is MNHNS, CDR2 SASEGT, per germline. V lost 7 bases, J lost 7 bases, and 21 bases stayed unmatched. In DNA, the CDR3 is TGTGCCAGCACGGATACGTTTGGCGGGGGAGCCGGGGGGACCCAGTACTTC. Protein sequence: CASTDTFGGGAGGTQYF.

This clonotype has a count of ten or more. The chain has TRBV12-3 or TRBV12-4 and TRBJ2-5, with D tentatively TRBD1 (5 bases). CDR3 length: 12 amino acids. Trimming stripped 4 bases from V and 3 bases from J, with 6 bases between. CDR3 sequence reads: CASSSTEETQYF. Here the CDR3 DNA reads TGTGCCAGCAGTTCGACAGAAGAGACCCAGTACTTC.

The chain recombines TRBV20-1 with TRBJ1-2; possibly TRBD1 for D (5 bases). V lost 4 bases, J lost 5 bases, and 23 bases lay in between. CDR1 and CDR2 (germline): DFQATT, SNEGSKA (reference sequence). The CDR3 extends over 16 amino acids. CDR3 coding DNA: TGCAGTGCTAACAGGAAGACGGCCCAACAGGCGTATGGCTACACCTTC. This gives the protein CSANRKTAQQAYGYTF.

The rearrangement joins TRBV24-1 to TRBJ1-2; no clear D gene. Trimming took 9 bases from V and 2 from J, leaving 15 bases between them. The CDR3 is 14 residues long. Germline V lookup: CDR1 KGHDR, CDR2 SFDVKD. CDR3 sequence reads: CATQSSEANYGYTF. For the CDR3, the DNA is TGTGCCACCCAATCTAGTGAGGCGAACTATGGCTACACCTTC.

This clonotype was detected only a few times. The rearrangement joins TRBV29-1 to TRBJ2-1, with a possible D match to TRBD2 (6 bases). This CDR3 region has 13 residues. Germline V gene sequence: CDR1 SQVTM, CDR2 ANQGSEA. Deletions cut 5 bases from V and 5 bases from J, with 13 bases between. The CDR3 loop reads CSVLDYYNNEQFF. DNA of the CDR3: TGCAGCGTTCTGGACTACTACAACAATGAGCAGTTCTTC.

The V call is TRBV13, the J call TRBJ2-5, with 9 bases identical to TRBD2. The DNA end is more similar to TRBJ2-1, so the J call may be wrong. This CDR3 comprises 15 residues. Germline lookup yields CDR1 PRHDT and CDR2 FYEKMQ (reference sequence). The CDR3 reads CASSFGTSLPNEQFF. In DNA form, the CDR3 reads TGTGCCAGCAGCTTCGGGACTAGCCTTCCCAATGAGCAGTTCTTC.

This clonotype was counted between two and nine times. V gene TRBV4-1 combines with J gene TRBJ2-5, with 7 nucleotides matching TRBD2. Trimming at V came to 3 bases and at J to 5 bases, leaving 9 bases not matched to a gene. The CDR3 totals 15 residues. Germline CDR1 and CDR2: MGHRA and YSYEKL. The CDR3 is CASSQRGGDFETQYF. In DNA, the CDR3 is TGCGCCAGCAGCCAGAGGGGAGGGGATTTCGAGACCCAGTACTTC.

This clonotype was recorded a few times. This rearrangement joins TRBV6-6 to TRBJ1-5, with D possibly being TRBD1 (5 bases). V was cut by 4 bases and J by 7 bases, with 8 bases left in between. Germline assignment: CDR1 MNHNY and CDR2 SVGAGI (reference sequence). The length of the CDR3 is 12 residues. In nucleotides, the CDR3 is TGTGCCAGCAGTTTACAGGACCAGCCCCAGCATTTT. This codes for CASSLQDQPQHF.

In its sample, this clonotype was seen a few times. The rearrangement links TRBV10-3 to TRBJ2-5; no reliable D call. The DNA matches TRBJ2-7 better at its end, which makes the J call doubtful. The CDR3 is made up of 13 amino acids. Per germline, CDR1 ENHRY and CDR2 SYGVKD. The CDR3 bases are TGTGCCATCAGTGAGTCCAACAGCTACGAGCAGTACTTC. Its protein is CAISESNSYEQYF.

In this sample, this clonotype turned up a few times. The CDR3 DNA reads TGCAGCGTTAAGACAGGGGACAATCAGCCCCAGCATTTT. Protein: CSVKTGDNQPQHF. The rearrangement uses TRBV29-1 and TRBJ1-5, with TRBD1 identical over 8 bases. Germline-derived CDR1 and CDR2 are SQVTM and ANQGSEA. V gave up 5 bases and J gave up 3 bases; unmatched junction bases: 3. The CDR3 sequence is 13 residues long. The whole variable domain, filled in from reference TRBV29-1 and TRBJ1-5, reads SAVISQKPSRDICQRGTSLTIQCQVDSQVTMMFWYRQQPGQSLTLIATANQGSEATYESGFVIDKFPISRPNLTFSTLTVSNMSPEDSSIYLCSVKTGDNQPQHFGDGTRLSIL.

The V call is TRBV4-1, the J call TRBJ1-4; unclear D gene. Germline V CDR1 and CDR2: MGHRA, YSYEKL. CDR3 size: 16 residues. V lost 7 bases and J lost 4, with 19 bases in between. The CDR3 loop is CASTAVPDRLNEKLFF. CDR3 bases: TGCGCCAGCACCGCGGTTCCGGACCGGCTTAATGAAAAACTGTTTTTT.